A single sample gave rise to the 30 T cell receptor beta chains below, sequenced in a study of identical twins. TCRdb passed the 5' RACE reads through MiXCR, listing each CDR3 protein once. The table includes 600,000 to 800,000 distinct CDR3 sequences, 21% detected once. The sample also formed part of further work on T cells expressing NK-cell markers.

Sequencing was done on a sample of PBMCs. The receptors stem from a woman aged 18-29 years in good health.

The sample holds a few counts of this clonotype. The V gene is TRBV20-1, the J gene TRBJ2-7, with D perhaps matching TRBD1 (6 bases). CDR3 size: 11 residues. With 6 bases removed from V and 5 bases from J, the gap between germline ends came to 11 bases. CDR1 is DFQATT, CDR2 SNEGSKA, per germline (reference sequence). CDR3 sequence reads: CSAAQGNEQYF. CDR3 DNA sequence: TGCAGTGCCGCACAGGGAAACGAGCAGTACTTC.

A few counts support this clonotype. This chain joins TRBV7-2 and TRBJ2-1, with 9 bases that match TRBD2. The CDR3 spans 17 residues. V lost 4 bases, J lost 7 bases, and 14 bases stayed unmatched. CDR1 is SGHTA, CDR2 FQGNSA, per germline. The CDR3 loop reads CASSSQGVAGGGNEQFF. In nucleotides, the CDR3 is TGTGCCAGCAGCTCCCAAGGGGTCGCGGGAGGGGGGAATGAGCAGTTCTTC.

The sample holds many counts of this clonotype. The chain uses TRBV11-3 and TRBJ2-1, with TRBD2 identical over 8 bases. Germline-derived CDR1 and CDR2 are SGHNT and YENEEA. The CDR3 totals 18 residues. J was trimmed by 5 bases and V by 1 base; bases with no gene match: 13. CDR3 loop: CASSLVLGLAGTHNEQFF. CDR3 in DNA: TGTGCCAGCAGCTTAGTCCTCGGGCTAGCGGGTACCCACAATGAGCAGTTCTTC.

There are many counts of this clonotype. The chain has TRBV29-1 and TRBJ1-1, with no clear D. This CDR3 is 13 amino acids long. Germline V lookup: CDR1 SQVTM, CDR2 ANQGSEA. V lost 6 bases, J lost 7 bases, and 18 bases lay in between. The CDR3 reads CSVRVEGSGEAFF. CDR3 nucleotide sequence: TGCAGCGTGAGGGTTGAAGGGTCGGGTGAAGCTTTCTTT.

This clonotype was found many times. The chain links TRBV19 to TRBJ2-1; D unclear. Germline-derived CDR1 and CDR2 are LNHDA and SQIVND (reference sequence). This CDR3 is built from 11 residues. Trimming took 9 bases from V and 6 from J, leaving 9 bases between them. The DNA for the CDR3 is TGTGCCAGCACAGTTTCCAATGAGCAGTTCTTC. Translation gives CASTVSNEQFF.

The sample holds a few counts of this clonotype. The J gene is TRBJ1-3, the V gene TRBV10-3; 9 bases map to TRBD1. Losses at the gene ends were 4 bases for V and 2 bases for J; bases not matched to a gene: 3. Germline V gene data show CDR1 as ENHRY and CDR2 as SYGVKD. The CDR3 runs to 15 residues. The CDR3 loop is CAISGTGETGNTIYF. The CDR3 DNA is TGTGCCATCAGTGGGACAGGGGAGACTGGAAACACCATATATTTT.

The V and J genes are TRBV4-3 and TRBJ2-1, with TRBD2 matching over 9 bases. The CDR3 runs 16 residues. CDR1 is LGHNA and CDR2 is YSLEER in the germline V gene. V trimming: 2 bases; J trimming: 7 bases; junction bases outside the gene matches: 9. The DNA for the CDR3 is TGCGCCAGCAGCCAAAGCGGGCGGGAGGGGGGGAATGAGCAGTTCTTC. It translates to CASSQSGREGGNEQFF.

This clonotype was counted many times. V gene TRBV7-8 combines with J gene TRBJ2-1, with 7 bases lining up with TRBD1. The V gene end was trimmed by 5 bases and the J gene end by 7 bases; junction bases not matched to a gene: 14. The CDR3 extends over 16 amino acids. CDR1 and CDR2 (germline): SGHVS, FQNEAQ. CDR3 nucleotide sequence: TGTGCCAGCAGCGAGGGGGCGGACATAGCCGCTAATGAGCAGTTCTTC. It specifies CASSEGADIAANEQFF.

V usage is TRBV29-1 and J usage is TRBJ1-1; D unclear. Per germline, CDR1 SQVTM and CDR2 ANQGSEA. The CDR3 sequence is 14 residues long. The V and J ends lost 3 bases and 0 bases respectively, with 11 bases between them. As DNA, the CDR3 is TGCAGCGTTGAGGCAGACCTACTGAACACTGAAGCTTTCTTT. Translation: CSVEADLLNTEAFF.

This clonotype was seen only once. The chain combines TRBV4-2 with TRBJ2-6; D ambiguous. V shed 3 bases and J shed 6 bases, with 6 bases lying between them. The CDR3 totals 13 residues. Germline lookup yields CDR1 LGHNA and CDR2 YNFKEQ. CDR3 in DNA: TGTGCCAGCAGCCATATTGAGGCCAACGTCCTGACTTTC. The encoded protein is CASSHIEANVLTF.

The chain joins TRBV4-3 to TRBJ1-2; D is perhaps TRBD1 (5 bases). Germline values: CDR1 LGHNA, CDR2 YSLEER. V shed 3 bases and J shed 4 bases, with 21 bases lying between them. The CDR3 consists of 17 residues. The chain's CDR3 is CASSHGGSNKNGYGYTF. Written as DNA, the CDR3 is TGCGCCAGCAGCCATGGGGGGTCCAACAAGAATGGCTATGGCTACACCTTC.

The V call is TRBV4-3, the J call TRBJ2-2; tentative D call: TRBD2 (5 bases). This CDR3 has 17 residues. From germline, CDR1 is LGHNA and CDR2 YSLEER. The V end lost 3 bases, the J end lost 4 bases, and 18 bases lay between the germline ends. This CDR3 reads CASSQRSGQRSTGELFF. The CDR3 DNA sequence: TGCGCCAGCAGCCAGCGTAGTGGGCAGCGGTCCACCGGGGAGCTGTTTTTT.

This clonotype has just a few counts. The J gene is TRBJ2-3, the V gene TRBV20-1; 13 nucleotides align to TRBD2. CDR1 DFQATT and CDR2 SNEGSKA come from the germline V gene (reference sequence). J was trimmed by 3 bases and V by 3 bases; bases with no gene match: 6. CDR3 length equals 16 residues. In DNA form, the CDR3 reads TGCAGTGCTAGGAGACTAGCGGGGGGCGAAACAGATACGCAGTATTTT. This sequence encodes CSARRLAGGETDTQYF.

This clonotype was seen at least ten times. V usage is TRBV29-1 and J usage is TRBJ1-1; 7 bases align to TRBD1. This CDR3 contains 13 residues. With 4 bases clipped from V and 0 bases from J, the junction kept 2 bases outside the gene matches. Germline loops: CDR1 SQVTM, CDR2 ANQGSEA. CDR3 nucleotide sequence: TGCAGCGTTGTGGGACAGTTGAACACTGAAGCTTTCTTT. Translated, it gives CSVVGQLNTEAFF. Drawing the rest from reference TRBV29-1 and TRBJ1-1, the complete variable domain is SAVISQKPSRDICQRGTSLTIQCQVDSQVTMMFWYRQQPGQSLTLIATANQGSEATYESGFVIDKFPISRPNLTFSTLTVSNMSPEDSSIYLCSVVGQLNTEAFFGQGTRLTVV.

Only a few counts were recorded for this clonotype. The rearrangement uses TRBV12-3 or TRBV12-4 and TRBJ2-7; D unresolved. Trimming shortened V by 5 bases and J by 8 bases, and 19 bases separated the two germline ends. This CDR3 is 14 amino acids long. Here the CDR3 DNA reads TGTGCCAGCAGTCCCAAAGACCGAAAAGGGAAGCAGTACTTC. Residues: CASSPKDRKGKQYF.

This sequence joins TRBV6-2 or TRBV6-3 and TRBJ2-1, with D unclear. V lost 0 bases and J lost 0, with 15 bases in between. CDR3 length: 18 residues. Germline V gene data show CDR1 as MNHEY and CDR2 as SVGEGT. In DNA form, the CDR3 reads TGTGCCAGCAGTTACTCGAGGCTAGGGTACAGCTCCTACAATGAGCAGTTCTTC. It yields the protein CASSYSRLGYSSYNEQFF.

A few counts support this clonotype. The V and J genes are TRBV7-9 and TRBJ2-5; D may match TRBD1 or TRBD2 (5 bases each). The ends were cut back, 5 bases at V and 0 bases at J, with 19 bases in the middle. Germline V gene sequence: CDR1 SEHNR, CDR2 FQNEAQ (reference sequence). There are 17 residues in the CDR3. CDR3 sequence reads: CASSPSEAGAYQETQYF. For the CDR3, the DNA is TGTGCCAGCAGCCCCTCCGAGGCCGGGGCGTACCAAGAGACCCAGTACTTC. Complete variable domain (other parts from reference TRBV7-9 and TRBJ2-5): DTGVSQNPRHKITKRGQNVTFRCDPISEHNRLYWYRQTLGQGPEFLTYFQNEAQLEKSRLLSDRFSAERPKGSFSTLEIQRTEQGDSAMYLCASSPSEAGAYQETQYFGPGTRLLVL.

This clonotype was seen more than once but under ten times. This chain uses TRBV7-9 with TRBJ2-3, with D hard to call. Per the germline V gene, CDR1 is SEHNR and CDR2 is FQNEAQ (reference sequence). The V end lost 10 bases, the J end lost 1 base, and 9 bases lay between the germline ends. This CDR3 has 12 amino acids. CDR3 DNA sequence: TGTGCCACCTTTAGGGGCACAGATACGCAGTATTTT. This codes for CATFRGTDTQYF.

This clonotype was found a few times. This chain's CDR3 is CASSPDYKEYNEQFF. The CDR3 DNA is TGCGCCAGCAGCCCGGACTATAAGGAGTACAATGAGCAGTTCTTC. The rearrangement joins TRBV4-3 to TRBJ2-1; D perhaps matches TRBD2 (6 bases). CDR1 is LGHNA, CDR2 YSLEER, per germline. The CDR3 runs to 15 residues. V gave up 4 bases and J gave up 4 bases, with 14 bases separating them.

Many counts were recorded for this clonotype. This chain uses TRBV6-1 with TRBJ2-1, with 7 bases fitting TRBD2. Trimming took 6 bases from V and 9 from J; bases not matched to a gene: 14. The CDR3 has 15 residues. Germline V lookup: CDR1 MNHNS, CDR2 SASEGT. CDR3 in amino acids: CASSEAASGLTEQFF. CDR3 sequence (DNA): TGTGCCAGCAGCGAGGCGGCTAGCGGATTGACTGAGCAGTTCTTC.

The table lists this clonotype with many counts. The rearrangement uses TRBV27 and TRBJ1-4; no definite D call. Per germline, CDR1 MNHEY and CDR2 SMNVEV (reference sequence). V lost 7 bases to trimming and J lost 7 bases, with 10 bases between them. The CDR3 contains 12 residues. This CDR3 is CASKGSGEKLFF. CDR3 DNA: TGTGCCAGCAAAGGGTCCGGTGAAAAACTGTTTTTT.

V gene TRBV9 combines with J gene TRBJ2-2, with TRBD1 matching 7 bases. The J segment lost 2 bases and the V segment lost 4 bases, leaving 8 bases of the junction unmatched. Germline-derived CDR1 and CDR2 are SGDLS and YYNGEE. This CDR3 region has 16 residues. The DNA of the CDR3 is TGTGCCAGCAGCAAAACCGGGACAGACAACACCGGGGAGCTGTTTTTT. Encoded protein: CASSKTGTDNTGELFF.

This clonotype was observed a few times. V gene TRBV7-2 combines with J gene TRBJ2-1; weak D call: TRBD2 (7 bases). This CDR3 contains 12 residues. Deletions cut 8 bases from V and 12 bases from J, with 17 bases between. Germline V lookup: CDR1 SGHTA, CDR2 FQGNSA. CDR3 sequence: CASRGAEVAQFF. CDR3 DNA sequence: TGTGCCAGCCGGGGGGCGGAAGTAGCGCAGTTCTTC.

CDR3 DNA sequence: TGTGCCAGCAGCTTAGCGTGGGTAGGGGGGACCTCCTACAATGAGCAGTTCTTC. As protein: CASSLAWVGGTSYNEQFF. V usage is TRBV7-6 and J usage is TRBJ2-1, with D possibly being TRBD1 or TRBD2 (6 bases each). Germline CDR1 is SGHVS and CDR2 is FNYEAQ. V gave up 0 bases and J gave up 0 bases, with 15 bases separating them. This CDR3 region has 18 residues.

This sequence joins TRBV6-2 or TRBV6-3 and TRBJ2-3; 8 bases line up with TRBD1. Germline CDR1 is MNHEY and CDR2 is SVGEGT. CDR3 size: 15 residues. V was clipped by 4 bases and J by 4 bases; unmatched bases: 7. CDR3 residues: CASSWSGGLADTQYF. The CDR3 coding sequence is TGTGCCAGCAGTTGGTCAGGGGGCCTCGCAGATACGCAGTATTTT.

This clonotype was counted only a few times. The chain uses TRBV10-1 and TRBJ2-1, with 13 bases aligning to TRBD2. CDR1 and CDR2 (germline): WNHNN, SYGVQD (reference sequence). This CDR3 contains 15 residues. With V trimmed by 8 bases and J by 8 bases, 9 bases remained unmatched. CDR3 coding DNA: TGCGCCAGCCCCACTAGCGGGAGGGCCCTCTATGAGCAGTTCTTC. Its translation: CASPTSGRALYEQFF.

The chain couples TRBV9 to TRBJ2-3, with D perhaps matching TRBD2 (6 bases). Trimming cost V 7 bases and J 7 bases, with 25 bases left between them. Germline V lookup: CDR1 SGDLS, CDR2 YYNGEE. The CDR3 contains 16 residues. In DNA, the CDR3 is TGTGCCAGCCCCCCCGGCGGGAACAACTTTCCATATACGCAGTATTTT. Protein: CASPPGGNNFPYTQYF.

The chain combines TRBV5-5 with TRBJ2-3; TRBD1 matches 8 bases. Germline CDR1 is SGHKS and CDR2 is YYEKEE (reference sequence). The CDR3 is made up of 16 amino acids. V was pared by 0 bases and J by 3 bases, with 6 bases of the junction left unmatched. The CDR3 region has the DNA TGTGCCAGCAGCTTGGCCTATGGACAGGGAACAGATACGCAGTATTTT. It translates to CASSLAYGQGTDTQYF.

This chain uses TRBV24-1 with TRBJ2-3; D is undetermined. Germline V gene sequence: CDR1 KGHDR, CDR2 SFDVKD. The CDR3 covers 13 residues. Trimming pared 2 bases from V and 5 bases from J, leaving 7 bases between. CDR3 residues: CATSDSFQDTQYF. CDR3 coding DNA: TGTGCCACCAGTGATTCCTTCCAAGATACGCAGTATTTT.

This clonotype was counted between two and nine times. The chain joins TRBV6-5 to TRBJ1-2, with 9 bases matching TRBD1. Germline assignment: CDR1 MNHEY and CDR2 SVGAGI. Trimming removed 2 bases from V and 5 bases from J; junction bases left unmatched: 3. This CDR3 is 14 amino acids long. CDR3 nucleotide sequence: TGTGCCAGCAGTTACACCGGGACAGGGTATGGCTACACCTTC. The encoded protein is CASSYTGTGYGYTF.